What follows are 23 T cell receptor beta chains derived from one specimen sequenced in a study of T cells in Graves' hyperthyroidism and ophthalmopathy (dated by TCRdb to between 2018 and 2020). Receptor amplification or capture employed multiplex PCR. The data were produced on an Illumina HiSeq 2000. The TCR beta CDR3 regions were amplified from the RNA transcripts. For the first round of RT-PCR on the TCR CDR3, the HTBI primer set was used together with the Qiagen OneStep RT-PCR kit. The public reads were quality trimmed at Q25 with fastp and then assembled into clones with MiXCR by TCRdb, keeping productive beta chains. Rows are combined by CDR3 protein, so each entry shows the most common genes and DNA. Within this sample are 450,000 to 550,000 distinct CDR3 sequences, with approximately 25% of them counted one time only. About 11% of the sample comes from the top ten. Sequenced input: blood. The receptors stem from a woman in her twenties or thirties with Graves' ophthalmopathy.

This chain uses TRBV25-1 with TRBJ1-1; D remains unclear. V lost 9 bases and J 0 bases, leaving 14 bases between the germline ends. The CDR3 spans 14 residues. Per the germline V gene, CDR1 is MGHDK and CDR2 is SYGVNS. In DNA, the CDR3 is TGTGCCAGTGTATCCGGGCCTATGAACACTGAAGCTTTCTTT. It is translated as CASVSGPMNTEAFF. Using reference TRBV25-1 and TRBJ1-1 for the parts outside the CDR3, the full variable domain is EADIYQTPRYLVIGTGKKITLECSQTMGHDKMYWYQQDPGMELHLIHYSYGVNSTEKGDLSSESTVSRIRTEHFPLTLESARPSHTSQYLCASVSGPMNTEAFFGQGTRLTVV.

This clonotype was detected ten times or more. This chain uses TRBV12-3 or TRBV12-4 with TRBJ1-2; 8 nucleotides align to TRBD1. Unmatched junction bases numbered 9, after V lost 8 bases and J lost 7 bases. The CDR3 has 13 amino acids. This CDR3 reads CASLMDRVFGYTF. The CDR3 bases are TGTGCCAGCCTGATGGACAGGGTGTTTGGCTACACCTTC.

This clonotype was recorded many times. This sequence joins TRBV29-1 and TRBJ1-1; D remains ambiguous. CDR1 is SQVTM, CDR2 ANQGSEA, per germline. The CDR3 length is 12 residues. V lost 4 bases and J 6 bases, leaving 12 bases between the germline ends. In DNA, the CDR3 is TGCAGCGTTGCACGAGTGGGCGCTGAAGCTTTCTTT. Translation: CSVARVGAEAFF.

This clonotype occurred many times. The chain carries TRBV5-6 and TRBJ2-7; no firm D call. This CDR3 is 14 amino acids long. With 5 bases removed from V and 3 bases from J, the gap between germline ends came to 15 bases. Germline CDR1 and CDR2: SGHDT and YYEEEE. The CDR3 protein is CASSPDERFYEQYF. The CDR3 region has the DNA TGTGCCAGCAGTCCCGACGAACGATTCTACGAGCAGTACTTC. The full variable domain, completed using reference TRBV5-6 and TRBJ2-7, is DAGVTQSPTHLIKTRGQQVTLRCSPKSGHDTVSWYQQALGQGPQFIFQYYEEEERQRGNFPDRFSGHQFPNYSSELNVNALLLGDSALYLCASSPDERFYEQYFGPGTRLTVT.

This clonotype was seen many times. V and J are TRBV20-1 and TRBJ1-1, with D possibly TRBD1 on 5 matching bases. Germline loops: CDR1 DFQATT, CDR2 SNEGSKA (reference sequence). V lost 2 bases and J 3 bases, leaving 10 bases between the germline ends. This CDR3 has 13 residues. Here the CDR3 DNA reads TGCAGTGCTAGACGGGGGGGAGACACTGAAGCTTTCTTT. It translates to CSARRGGDTEAFF.

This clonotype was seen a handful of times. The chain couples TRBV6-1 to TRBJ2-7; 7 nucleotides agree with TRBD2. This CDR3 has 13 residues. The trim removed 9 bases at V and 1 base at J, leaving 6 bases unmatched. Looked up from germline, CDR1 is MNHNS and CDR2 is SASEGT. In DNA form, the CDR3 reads TGTGCCAGTAGGGCGGGAGCGTCCTACGAGCAGTACTTC. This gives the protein CASRAGASYEQYF.

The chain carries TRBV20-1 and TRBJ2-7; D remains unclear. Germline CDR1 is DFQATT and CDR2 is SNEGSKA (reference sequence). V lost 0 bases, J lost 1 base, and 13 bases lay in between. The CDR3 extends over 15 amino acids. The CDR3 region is CSARETEFRSYEQYF. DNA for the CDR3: TGCAGTGCTAGAGAGACCGAGTTTAGATCCTACGAGCAGTACTTC.

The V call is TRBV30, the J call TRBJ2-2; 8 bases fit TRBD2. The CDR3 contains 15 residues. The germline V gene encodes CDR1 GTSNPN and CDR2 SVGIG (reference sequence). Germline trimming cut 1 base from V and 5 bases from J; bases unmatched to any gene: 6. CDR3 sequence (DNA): TGTGCCTGGAGTGGGAGTGCGGGGGGAACCGGGGAGCTGTTTTTT. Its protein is CAWSGSAGGTGELFF.

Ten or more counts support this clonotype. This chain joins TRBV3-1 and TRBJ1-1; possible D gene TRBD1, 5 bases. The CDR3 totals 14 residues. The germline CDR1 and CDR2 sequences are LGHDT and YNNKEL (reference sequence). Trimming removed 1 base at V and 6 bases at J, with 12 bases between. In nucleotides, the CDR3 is TGTGCCAGCAGCCAAGTCCAGGGCGGCGCTGAAGCTTTCTTT. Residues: CASSQVQGGAEAFF.

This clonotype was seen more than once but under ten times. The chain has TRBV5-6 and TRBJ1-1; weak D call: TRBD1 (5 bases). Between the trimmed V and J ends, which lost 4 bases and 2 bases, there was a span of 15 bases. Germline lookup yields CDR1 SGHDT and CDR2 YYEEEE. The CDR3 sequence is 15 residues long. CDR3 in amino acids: CASSTLQGGNTEAFF. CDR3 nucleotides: TGTGCCAGCAGCACCCTCCAGGGAGGTAACACTGAAGCTTTCTTT. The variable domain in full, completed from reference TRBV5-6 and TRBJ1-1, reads DAGVTQSPTHLIKTRGQQVTLRCSPKSGHDTVSWYQQALGQGPQFIFQYYEEEERQRGNFPDRFSGHQFPNYSSELNVNALLLGDSALYLCASSTLQGGNTEAFFGQGTRLTVV.

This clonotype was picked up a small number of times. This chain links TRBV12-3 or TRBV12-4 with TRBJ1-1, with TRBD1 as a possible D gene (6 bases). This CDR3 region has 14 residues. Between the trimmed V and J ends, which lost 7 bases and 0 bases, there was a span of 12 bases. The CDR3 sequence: CASTQGMLNTEAFF. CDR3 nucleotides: TGTGCCAGCACCCAGGGGATGCTGAACACTGAAGCTTTCTTT.

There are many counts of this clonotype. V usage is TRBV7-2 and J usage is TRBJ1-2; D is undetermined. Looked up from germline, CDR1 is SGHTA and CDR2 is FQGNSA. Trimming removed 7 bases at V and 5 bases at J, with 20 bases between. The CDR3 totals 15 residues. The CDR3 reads CASITQGSPDYGYTF. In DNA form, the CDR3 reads TGTGCCAGCATCACCCAAGGCAGCCCCGATTATGGCTACACCTTC.

CDR3 sequence (DNA): TGTGCCAGCAGCGTGACAGGGGAGGTTCATGGCTACACCTTC. Translation: CASSVTGEVHGYTF. The chain couples TRBV12-3 or TRBV12-4 to TRBJ1-2, with 8 positions matching TRBD1. This CDR3 is built from 14 residues. The V and J ends lost 6 bases and 6 bases, in that order; junction bases with no gene match: 9.

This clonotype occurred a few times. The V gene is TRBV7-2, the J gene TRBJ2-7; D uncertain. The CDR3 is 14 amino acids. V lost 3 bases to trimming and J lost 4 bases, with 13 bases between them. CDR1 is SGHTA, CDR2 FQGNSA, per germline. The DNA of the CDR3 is TGTGCCAGCAGCTTCGGCGGCAAAGAATACGAGCAGTACTTC. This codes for CASSFGGKEYEQYF.

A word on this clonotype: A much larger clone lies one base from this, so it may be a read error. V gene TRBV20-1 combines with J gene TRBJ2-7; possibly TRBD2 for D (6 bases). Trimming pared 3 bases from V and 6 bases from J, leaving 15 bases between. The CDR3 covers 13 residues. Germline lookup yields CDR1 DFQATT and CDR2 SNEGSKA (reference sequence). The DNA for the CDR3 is TGCAGTGCTAGGCAGCGGAGGGGCCTCGAGCAGTACTTC. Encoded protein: CSARQRRGLEQYF.

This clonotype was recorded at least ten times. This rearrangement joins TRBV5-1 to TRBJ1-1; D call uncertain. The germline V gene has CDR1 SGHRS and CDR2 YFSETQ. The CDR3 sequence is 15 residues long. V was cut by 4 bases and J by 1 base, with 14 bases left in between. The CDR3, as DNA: TGCGCCAGCAGCCCCATGGGAGGCGAGAACACTGAAGCTTTCTTT. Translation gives CASSPMGGENTEAFF.

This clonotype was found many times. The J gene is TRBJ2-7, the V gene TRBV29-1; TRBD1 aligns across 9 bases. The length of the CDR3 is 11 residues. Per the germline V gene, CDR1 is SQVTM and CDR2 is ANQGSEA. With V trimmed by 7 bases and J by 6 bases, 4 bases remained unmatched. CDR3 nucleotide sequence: TGCAGCGCTGGACAGGGGCGCGAGCAGTACTTC. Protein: CSAGQGREQYF.

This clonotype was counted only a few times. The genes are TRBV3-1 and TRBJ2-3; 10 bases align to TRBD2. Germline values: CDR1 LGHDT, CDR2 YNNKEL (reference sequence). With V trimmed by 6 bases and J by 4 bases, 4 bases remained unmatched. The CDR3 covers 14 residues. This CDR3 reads CASRASGGSDTQYF. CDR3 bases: TGTGCCAGCAGAGCTAGCGGGGGTTCAGATACGCAGTATTTT.

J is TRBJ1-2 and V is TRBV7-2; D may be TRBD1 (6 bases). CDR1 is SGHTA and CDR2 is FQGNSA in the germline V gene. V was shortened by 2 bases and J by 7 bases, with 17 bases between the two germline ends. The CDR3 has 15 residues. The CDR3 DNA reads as TGTGCCAGCAGCTTAACCCTACAGGGAAGGACTGGCTACACCTTC. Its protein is CASSLTLQGRTGYTF.

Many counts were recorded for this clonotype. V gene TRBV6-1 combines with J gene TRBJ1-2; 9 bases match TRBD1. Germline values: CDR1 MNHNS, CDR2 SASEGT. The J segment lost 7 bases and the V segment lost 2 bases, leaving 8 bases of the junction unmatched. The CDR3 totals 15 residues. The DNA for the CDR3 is TGTGCCAGCAGTGAAAGGGGGGACAGGGTTTTTGGCTACACCTTC. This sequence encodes CASSERGDRVFGYTF.

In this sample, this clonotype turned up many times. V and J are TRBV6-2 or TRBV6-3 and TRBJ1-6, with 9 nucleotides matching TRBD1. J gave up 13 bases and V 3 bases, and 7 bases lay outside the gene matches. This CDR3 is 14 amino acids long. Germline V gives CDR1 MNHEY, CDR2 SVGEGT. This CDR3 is CASSYIDRGAPLHF. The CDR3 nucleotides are TGTGCCAGCAGTTATATCGACAGGGGGGCGCCCCTCCACTTT.

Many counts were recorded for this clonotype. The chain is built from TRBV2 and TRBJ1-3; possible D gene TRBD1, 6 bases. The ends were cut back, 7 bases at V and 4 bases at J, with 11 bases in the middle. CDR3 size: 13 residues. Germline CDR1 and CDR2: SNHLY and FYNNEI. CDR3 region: CASKGVYGNTIYF. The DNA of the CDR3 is TGTGCCAGCAAGGGGGTGTACGGAAACACCATATATTTT. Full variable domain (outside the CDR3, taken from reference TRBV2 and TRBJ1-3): EPEVTQTPSHQVTQMGQEVILRCVPISNHLYFYWYRQILGQKVEFLVSFYNNEISEKSEIFDDQFSVERPDGSNFTLKIRSTKLEDSAMYFCASKGVYGNTIYFGEGSWLTVV.

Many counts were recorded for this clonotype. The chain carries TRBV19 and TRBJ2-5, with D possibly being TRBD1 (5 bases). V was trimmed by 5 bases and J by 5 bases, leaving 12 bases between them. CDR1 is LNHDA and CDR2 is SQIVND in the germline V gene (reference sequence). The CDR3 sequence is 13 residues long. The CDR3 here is CASSPDRRETQYF. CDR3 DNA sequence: TGTGCCAGTAGTCCAGACAGACGGGAGACCCAGTACTTC.